The next 25 T cell receptor beta chains were all read from a single sample in a study of regulatory T cells in long-lasting Graves disease. Time point indicated: newly diagnosed GD, antithyroid drugs for less than 3 months. From RNA extracted from PBMCs, the TCR library was made. TCR beta libraries were built with iRepertoire HTBI primers and Arm-PCR of CDR3 regions. TCRdb ran MiXCR on the multiplex PCR reads and lists one entry per CDR3 protein. The sample lists fewer than 450,000 distinct CDR3 sequences; around 16% were seen once. These same data were also listed under a study on T cells in Graves' hyperthyroidism and ophthalmopathy.

Sequences were derived from peripheral blood mononuclear cells (PBMCs), sampled at new diagnosis, from a patient treated with antithyroid drugs. These receptors came from a woman aged 40 to 50 with Graves disease.

This clonotype came up many times. The chain has TRBV27 and TRBJ1-1; TRBD1 agrees at 7 bases. The CDR3 spans 14 residues. Trimming at V came to 6 bases and at J to 0 bases, leaving 4 bases not matched to a gene. Germline V gene data show CDR1 as MNHEY and CDR2 as SMNVEV (reference sequence). CDR3 coding DNA: TGTGCCAGCAGAACAGGGGTTATGAACACTGAAGCTTTCTTT. This codes for CASRTGVMNTEAFF.

The table lists this clonotype with many counts. The CDR3 DNA follows: TGTGCCAGCAGTTTTAACAGGGGGCCTATTTTTACCGACAATGAGCAGTTCTTC. It is translated as CASSFNRGPIFTDNEQFF. The gene calls are TRBV28 and TRBJ2-1; 9 bases line up with TRBD1. CDR3 size: 18 residues. The germline V gene has CDR1 MDHEN and CDR2 SYDVKM. The V gene end was trimmed by 3 bases and the J gene end by 5 bases; junction bases not matched to a gene: 14.

This clonotype has a count of ten or more. The chain links TRBV13 to TRBJ2-1, with TRBD2 identical over 16 bases. Germline V gives CDR1 PRHDT, CDR2 FYEKMQ (reference sequence). There are 16 residues in the CDR3. V trimming: 3 bases; J trimming: 9 bases; junction bases outside the gene matches: 5. Here the CDR3 DNA reads TGTGCCAGCAGCTTGGGACTAGCGGGAGGGCCAGTTGAGCAGTTCTTC. Amino acid sequence: CASSLGLAGGPVEQFF.

This clonotype was picked up many times. CDR3 region: CASRGGSSYEQYF. The CDR3 DNA is TGTGCCAGCAGGGGAGGGAGCTCCTACGAGCAGTACTTC. This chain joins TRBV2 and TRBJ2-7; TRBD2 matches at 7 bases. The trim removed 6 bases at V and 0 bases at J, leaving 2 bases unmatched. The CDR3 spans 13 residues. Per germline, CDR1 SNHLY and CDR2 FYNNEI. Looking up the rest from reference TRBV2 and TRBJ2-7 gives the full variable domain: EPEVTQTPSHQVTQMGQEVILRCVPISNHLYFYWYRQILGQKVEFLVSFYNNEISEKSEIFDDQFSVERPDGSNFTLKIRSTKLEDSAMYFCASRGGSSYEQYFGPGTRLTVT.

This clonotype was observed a few times. J is TRBJ2-3 and V is TRBV19; TRBD1 might be the D (6 bases). The CDR3 extends over 13 amino acids. The germline V gene has CDR1 LNHDA and CDR2 SQIVND (reference sequence). The V and J ends lost 7 bases and 3 bases respectively, with 11 bases between them. This CDR3 is CASTLGGTDTQYF. The CDR3 DNA reads TGTGCCAGTACTCTAGGGGGAACAGATACGCAGTATTTT.

V gene TRBV28 combines with J gene TRBJ1-3; D gene unclear. V lost 5 bases and J lost 0, with 14 bases in between. Germline CDR1 reads MDHEN; CDR2 reads SYDVKM. The CDR3 spans 16 residues. CDR3 in amino acids: CASSLNRPYSGNTIYF. The CDR3 DNA sequence: TGTGCCAGCAGTCTAAATAGGCCTTACTCTGGAAACACCATATATTTT.

This clonotype was seen at least ten times. The CDR3 is CASSLGLAGVHETQYF. The DNA for the CDR3 is TGTGCCAGCAGCTTGGGGCTAGCGGGAGTGCATGAGACCCAGTACTTC. The chain recombines TRBV5-6 with TRBJ2-5, with 10 bases lining up with TRBD2. The CDR3 totals 16 residues. CDR1 is SGHDT and CDR2 is YYEEEE in the germline V gene. After removal of 0 bases from V and 5 bases from J, the junction contained 7 bases not matched to a gene.

Comments on this clonotype: The conserved phenylalanine or tryptophan normally closing the CDR3 is absent here, so this likely arose from a read error. The chain links TRBV19 to TRBJ2-1; no clear D. Germline loops: CDR1 LNHDA, CDR2 SQIVND (reference sequence). This CDR3 region has 11 residues. Trimming shortened V by 4 bases and J by 3 bases, and 1 base separated the two germline ends. In DNA, the CDR3 is TGTGCCAGTAGTAACTACAATGAGCAGTTCCTC. It translates to CASSNYNEQFL.

V is TRBV3-1 and J is TRBJ2-2, with 12 positions matching TRBD2. Germline CDR1 LGHDT, CDR2 YNNKEL (reference sequence). This CDR3 spans 18 amino acids. The V segment lost 3 bases and the J segment 6 bases; nucleotides outside the gene matches: 11. The CDR3, as DNA: TGTGCCAGCAGCCACTTTACACGGCTAGCGGGAGGGTCCGGGGAGCTGTTTTTT. Translation gives CASSHFTRLAGGSGELFF.

The gene calls are TRBV30 and TRBJ1-4; 9 bases fit TRBD1. This CDR3 contains 13 residues. V gave up 5 bases and J gave up 5 bases; unmatched junction bases: 3. Germline CDR1 GTSNPN, CDR2 SVGIG (reference sequence). The CDR3 reads CAWEDRGNEKLFF. The CDR3 DNA follows: TGTGCCTGGGAGGACAGGGGCAATGAAAAACTGTTTTTT.

On this clonotype itself: A read error may produce the germline difference seen at one junction end. The chain combines TRBV5-8 with TRBJ2-4; TRBD2 is a possible D gene (5 bases). Germline V lookup: CDR1 SGHTS, CDR2 YDEGEE. The CDR3 is made up of 16 amino acids. The CDR3: CASSPLSDFAKNIEYF. CDR3 DNA: TGTGCCAGCAGTCCCCTTAGCGACTTCGCCAAAAACATTGAGTACTTC.

The gene calls are TRBV6-1 and TRBJ2-1; the match to TRBD2 covers 14 bases. This CDR3 has 17 amino acids. V shed 5 bases, J shed 8 bases, and the junction held 11 bases outside the gene matches. Germline assignment: CDR1 MNHNS and CDR2 SASEGT. DNA of the CDR3: TGTGCCAGCAGTCCGCCGGGACTAGCGGGAGCTTCGGATGAGCAGTTCTTC. It yields the protein CASSPPGLAGASDEQFF.

This clonotype was seen at least ten times. The J gene is TRBJ1-1, the V gene TRBV5-1, with 9 bases lining up with TRBD1. This CDR3 is built from 15 residues. The germline V gene has CDR1 SGHRS and CDR2 YFSETQ. V shed 4 bases and J 2 bases; nucleotides not matched to a gene: 6. The CDR3 spells CASSGLDRGNTEAFF. As DNA, the CDR3 is TGCGCCAGCAGCGGACTGGACAGGGGTAACACTGAAGCTTTCTTT.

The sample holds many counts of this clonotype. The rearrangement links TRBV30 to TRBJ2-1; possible D gene TRBD2, 6 bases. The length of the CDR3 is 14 residues. Between the trimmed V and J ends, which lost 2 bases and 7 bases, there was a span of 15 bases. The germline V gene has CDR1 GTSNPN and CDR2 SVGIG (reference sequence). CDR3 nucleotide sequence: TGTGCCTGGAGTCGGTCAGGGAGGTTTAATGAGCAGTTCTTC. Translating it yields CAWSRSGRFNEQFF.

This clonotype was detected ten times or more. The J gene is TRBJ2-7, the V gene TRBV6-1; either TRBD1 or TRBD2 may fit D (5 bases each). Germline assignment: CDR1 MNHNS and CDR2 SASEGT. The V end lost 8 bases, the J end lost 2 bases, and 16 bases lay between the germline ends. This CDR3 comprises 14 residues. CDR3 sequence (DNA): TGTGCCAGCCTCAGGGATTTGGGGGCCTACGAGCAGTACTTC. Translation: CASLRDLGAYEQYF.

In DNA, the CDR3 is TGCAGCGTTTGGTGGGTGAACACTGAAGCTTTCTTT. Protein product: CSVWWVNTEAFF. V usage is TRBV29-1 and J usage is TRBJ1-1; no reliable D call. The V and J ends lost 5 bases and 0 bases respectively, with 7 bases between them. There are 12 residues in the CDR3. In germline, CDR1 is SQVTM, CDR2 ANQGSEA.

The CDR3 DNA follows: TGTGCCAGCAGCCCTACGAGAAGCGGGAGGTTAAATGAGCAGTTCTTC. Its protein product is CASSPTRSGRLNEQFF. The V and J genes are TRBV7-2 and TRBJ2-1; 9 bases fit TRBD2. CDR1 and CDR2 from the germline V gene are SGHTA and FQGNSA. J gave up 7 bases and V 5 bases, and 12 bases lay outside the gene matches. CDR3 length equals 16 residues.

At least ten counts were recorded for this clonotype. The chain couples TRBV2 to TRBJ1-1; 11 bases line up with TRBD1. The CDR3 loop spans 13 amino acids. V trimming: 7 bases; J trimming: 4 bases; junction bases outside the gene matches: 2. Germline assignment: CDR1 SNHLY and CDR2 FYNNEI. CDR3 in DNA: TGTGCCAGCACCGGACAGGGGGCCACTGAAGCTTTCTTT. This translates into CASTGQGATEAFF. Full variable domain (missing parts from reference TRBV2 and TRBJ1-1): EPEVTQTPSHQVTQMGQEVILRCVPISNHLYFYWYRQILGQKVEFLVSFYNNEISEKSEIFDDQFSVERPDGSNFTLKIRSTKLEDSAMYFCASTGQGATEAFFGQGTRLTVV.

The chain employs TRBV3-1 and TRBJ2-1; 7 bases fit TRBD2. Germline V gene sequence: CDR1 LGHDT, CDR2 YNNKEL (reference sequence). V gave up 0 bases and J gave up 9 bases; unmatched junction bases: 11. This CDR3 has 16 amino acids. The chain's CDR3 is CASSQDKLAVRREQFF. In nucleotides, the CDR3 is TGTGCCAGCAGCCAAGATAAGCTAGCGGTACGGCGTGAGCAGTTCTTC.

This chain uses TRBV7-2 with TRBJ2-1, with 7 bases identical to TRBD1. The CDR3 runs to 16 residues. In germline, CDR1 is SGHTA, CDR2 FQGNSA. V lost 4 bases, J lost 7 bases, and 13 bases stayed unmatched. CDR3 residues: CASSWVSLTGLNEQFF. In DNA form, the CDR3 reads TGTGCCAGCAGCTGGGTCTCCCTGACAGGGCTGAATGAGCAGTTCTTC.

The genes are TRBV12-3 or TRBV12-4 and TRBJ2-1, with 11 nucleotides matching TRBD2. The CDR3 contains 15 residues. V lost 2 bases, J lost 12 bases, and 9 bases stayed unmatched. CDR3 nucleotides: TGTGCCAGCAGTTTACGACTAGCGGGGTACAATTGGCAGTTCTTC. Translation gives CASSLRLAGYNWQFF.

This clonotype was seen more than once but under ten times. This rearrangement joins TRBV19 to TRBJ1-4; 8 bases map to TRBD1. The CDR3 covers 14 residues. J gave up 4 bases and V 6 bases, and 4 bases lay outside the gene matches. Per the germline V gene, CDR1 is LNHDA and CDR2 is SQIVND (reference sequence). The CDR3: CASSRDRINEKLFF. Here the CDR3 DNA reads TGTGCCAGTAGCCGGGACAGGATTAATGAAAAACTGTTTTTT.

This clonotype was seen many times. V gene TRBV7-9 combines with J gene TRBJ2-1; 11 bases map to TRBD2. Trimming cost V 5 bases and J 0 bases; bases outside gene matches: 9. Germline CDR1 SEHNR, CDR2 FQNEAQ (reference sequence). The CDR3 totals 18 residues. This chain's CDR3 is CASSATSGIFSSYNEQFF. The CDR3 nucleotides read TGTGCCAGCAGCGCGACTAGCGGGATTTTCAGCTCCTACAATGAGCAGTTCTTC. The complete variable domain, with remaining parts taken from reference TRBV7-9 and TRBJ2-1, reads DTGVSQNPRHKITKRGQNVTFRCDPISEHNRLYWYRQTLGQGPEFLTYFQNEAQLEKSRLLSDRFSAERPKGSFSTLEIQRTEQGDSAMYLCASSATSGIFSSYNEQFFGPGTRLTVL.

Ten or more counts support this clonotype. The V and J genes are TRBV28 and TRBJ2-5, with a weak D call TRBD1 (7 bases). This CDR3 is built from 14 residues. Looked up from germline, CDR1 is MDHEN and CDR2 is SYDVKM. Trimming left V 2 bases short and J 5 bases short, with 12 bases between. DNA for the CDR3: TGTGCCAGCAGTTTACGGTCAGGGGGGGAGACCCAGTACTTC. It specifies CASSLRSGGETQYF.

This clonotype appeared a few times. The chain combines TRBV29-1 with TRBJ2-7; 8 nucleotides align to TRBD1. V was clipped by 6 bases and J by 5 bases; unmatched bases: 6. CDR3 size: 12 residues. The V gene's germline CDR1 is SQVTM and CDR2 ANQGSEA. CDR3 loop: CSVRTGLDEQYF. The CDR3 DNA is TGCAGCGTCAGGACAGGGCTGGACGAGCAGTACTTC.